The 4 T cell receptor beta chains in this list originate from one sample, sequenced in a study of regulatory T cells in long-lasting Graves disease. Arm-PCR of CDR3 regions and iRepertoire HTBI primers were used to build TCR beta libraries. From the multiplex PCR reads, TCRdb called clonotypes with MiXCR, one entry per CDR3 protein. In the table there are 700,000 or so distinct CDR3 sequences, about 30% of which are singletons. Stated time point: persistent/refractory GD, antithyroid drugs over 5 years with positive TRAb. The TCR library was made from RNA that had been extracted from PBMCs in TRIzol. This specimen was peripheral blood mononuclear cells (PBMCs), taken when the disease was refractory, from a patient treated with antithyroid drugs. The source of these receptors is a female donor with Graves disease.

This sequence joins TRBV19 and TRBJ1-5; D gene ambiguous. Trimming cost V 3 bases and J 9 bases, with 12 bases left between them. CDR3 length: 13 amino acids. Germline lookup yields CDR1 LNHDA and CDR2 SQIVND (reference sequence). The CDR3 reads CASSMTGGWPQHF. DNA of the CDR3: TGTGCCAGTAGTATGACGGGCGGGTGGCCCCAGCATTTT.

This clonotype was counted a few times. The chain carries TRBV6-1 and TRBJ2-2; TRBD1 agrees at 11 bases. In germline, CDR1 is MNHNS, CDR2 SASEGT. Germline trimming cut 8 bases from V and 9 bases from J; bases unmatched to any gene: 17. The CDR3 loop spans 17 amino acids. The CDR3 DNA reads TGTGCCAGCGGGGGGTGGACAGGGGGCGAGGGTCACCGGGAGCTGTTTTTT. This sequence encodes CASGGWTGGEGHRELFF.

This clonotype was detected a few times. The rearrangement uses TRBV6-1 and TRBJ1-1; 9 bases fit TRBD1. The CDR3 consists of 14 residues. The germline CDR1 and CDR2 sequences are MNHNS and SASEGT. V lost 6 bases and J lost 5; bases outside the gene matches: 7. Here the CDR3 DNA reads TGTGCCAGCAGCCAATACAGGGGGCGGACTGAAGCTTTCTTT. Encoded protein: CASSQYRGRTEAFF.

The chain links TRBV11-1 to TRBJ2-1, with 12 bases identical to TRBD2. The V gene's germline CDR1 is SGHAT and CDR2 FQDESV (reference sequence). The junction had 6 bases not matched to a gene; V was cut back by 2 bases and J by 10 bases. The CDR3 sequence is 15 residues long. The CDR3 region has the DNA TGTGCCAGCAGCTTACCTAGCGGGAGGGCCTTGGAGCAGTTCTTC. Protein: CASSLPSGRALEQFF. Full variable domain (rest looked up from reference TRBV11-1 and TRBJ2-1): EAEVAQSPRYKITEKSQAVAFWCDPISGHATLYWYRQILGQGPELLVQFQDESVVDDSQLPKDRFSAERLKGVDSTLKIQPAELGDSAMYLCASSLPSGRALEQFFGPGTRLTVL.